These T cell receptor beta chains were read from a single sample in a study of cytomegalovirus exposure and HLA in healthy donors. Profiling relied on immunoSEQ multiplex PCR, and the TCRdb table lists in-frame clones only, not all of them. The table shows approximately 79,000 clones, with around 81% occurring only once. The sample comprised PBMCs. The receptor source for this set is a man aged 40-49 years in good health and CMV-seronegative. Both conserved end residues are part of each CDR3. A D gene is named only where the DNA matches it firmly. Clone sizes are given selectively: once, few, many, or a class where the clone is expanded.

D: -
J: TRBJ1-1
size: -
V: TRBV28
DNA: TGTGCCAGCAGTTTATGGAAGGACACTGACACTGAAGCTTTCTTT
CDR3: CASSLWKDTDTEAFF

D: -
J: TRBJ2-1
size: -
V: TRBV2
DNA: TGTGCCGGCAAGGGAGCGAGTCTCTTCGATGAGCAGTTCTTC
CDR3: CAGKGASLFDEQFF

D: TRBD1
J: TRBJ1-2
size: -
V: TRBV9
DNA: TGTGCCAGCAGCGTCGAGACAGGGACGTATGGCTACACCTTC
CDR3: CASSVETGTYGYTF

D: TRBD1
J: TRBJ1-1
size: -
V: TRBV29-1
DNA: TGCAGCGTTGGGGGACAGGGTGTACGGACTGAAGCTTTCTTT
CDR3: CSVGGQGVRTEAFF

D: -
J: TRBJ1-1
size: -
V: TRBV4-2
DNA: TGTGCCAGCAGCCAAGAGGGGGAGGGGAAAGCTTTCTTT
CDR3: CASSQEGEGKAFF

D: -
J: TRBJ1-6
size: -
V: TRBV30
DNA: TGTGCCTGGAGTGACAGTTTACGAAATTCACCCCTCCACTTT
CDR3: CAWSDSLRNSPLHF

D: -
J: TRBJ2-1
size: -
V: TRBV7-8
DNA: TGTGCCAGCAGCTTTAGTCCAGCCGGGAATGAGCAGTTCTTC
CDR3: CASSFSPAGNEQFF

D: -
J: TRBJ1-1
size: once
V: TRBV21-1
DNA: TGTGCCACCCGGGAGAGGGGGGGGCTTTTGTGGACTGAAGCTTTCTTT
CDR3: CATRERGGLLWTEAFF

D: TRBD1
J: TRBJ1-2
size: -
V: TRBV7-8
DNA: TGTGCCAGCAGCTTAGACTGGACAGGGTTTCGCTATGGCTACACCTTC
CDR3: CASSLDWTGFRYGYTF

D: -
J: TRBJ2-7
size: -
V: TRBV25-1
DNA: TGTGCCAGCAGTGGGGACTTTACCTACGAGCAGTACTTC
CDR3: CASSGDFTYEQYF

D: -
J: TRBJ2-2
size: -
V: TRBV2
DNA: TGTGCCAGCCTCCGAGGAGCGGGCGGGTCTTACACCGGGGAGCTGTTTTTT
CDR3: CASLRGAGGSYTGELFF

D: -
J: TRBJ2-1
size: -
V: TRBV29-1
DNA: TGCAGCGTTGATCTGGAGTCCGCGGGGCAGTTCTTC
CDR3: CSVDLESAGQFF

D: -
J: TRBJ2-3
size: -
V: TRBV14
DNA: TGTGCCAGCAGCCAAGATTGGGGGCGGGATACGCAGTATTTT
CDR3: CASSQDWGRDTQYF

D: TRBD2
J: TRBJ2-2
size: -
V: TRBV2
DNA: TGTGCCAGCAGACCGGGACTAGCGTTAGGGGAGCTGTTTTTT
CDR3: CASRPGLALGELFF

D: TRBD1
J: TRBJ2-7
size: -
V: TRBV6-5
DNA: TGTGCCAGCAGTTCGACAGGGCTACGAGGGCAGTACTTC
CDR3: CASSSTGLRGQYF

D: -
J: TRBJ2-2
size: -
V: TRBV28
DNA: TGTGCCAGCAGTTTAGGGGGCGGACCGAACACCGGGGAGCTGTTTTTT
CDR3: CASSLGGGPNTGELFF

D: -
J: TRBJ1-2
size: few
V: TRBV27
DNA: TGTGCCAGCAGTTTAAAGATCGGGGTAAACTATGGCTACACCTTC
CDR3: CASSLKIGVNYGYTF

D: -
J: TRBJ2-5
size: -
V: TRBV29-1
DNA: TGCAGCGTTGAATTTGTTTCGGAGACCCAGTACTTC
CDR3: CSVEFVSETQYF

D: -
J: TRBJ2-7
size: -
V: TRBV5-4
DNA: TGTGCCAGCAGGTCGGACTACCGCGCTAACGAGCAGTACTTC
CDR3: CASRSDYRANEQYF

D: -
J: TRBJ2-3
size: -
V: TRBV14
DNA: TGTGCCAGCAGCCAAGATTTAGCTAGCACAGATACGCAGTATTTT
CDR3: CASSQDLASTDTQYF

D: TRBD2
J: TRBJ2-1
size: once
V: TRBV27
DNA: TGTGCCAGCAGTTCTAGACTAGCGGGAGTCAATGAGCAGTTCTTC
CDR3: CASSSRLAGVNEQFF

D: TRBD1
J: TRBJ2-6
size: -
V: TRBV7-9
DNA: TGTGCCAGCAGCAATCAACAGGGGTGGGCCAACGTCCTGACTTTC
CDR3: CASSNQQGWANVLTF

D: TRBD2
J: TRBJ2-5
size: -
V: TRBV4-1
DNA: TGCGCCAGCAGCCAGACATTTATAGCGGGAGGGAAAGAGACCCAGTACTTC
CDR3: CASSQTFIAGGKETQYF

D: TRBD1
J: TRBJ1-3
size: -
V: TRBV2
DNA: TGTGCCAGCAGGGTAGACAGGGGCCACACCATATATTTT
CDR3: CASRVDRGHTIYF

D: TRBD1
J: TRBJ1-5
size: -
V: TRBV5-8
DNA: TGTGCCAGCAGCCGCGGGACAGGGGACGATCAGCCCCAGCATTTT
CDR3: CASSRGTGDDQPQHF

D: -
J: TRBJ1-3
size: -
V: TRBV5-6
DNA: TGTGCCAGCAGCCTGGGGACATCGGGAAACACCATATATTTT
CDR3: CASSLGTSGNTIYF

D: -
J: TRBJ2-2
size: -
V: TRBV7-2
DNA: TGTGCCGGGAGTAGGGACACCGCGAACACCGGGGAGCTGTTTTTT
CDR3: CAGSRDTANTGELFF

D: TRBD1
J: TRBJ1-1
size: -
V: TRBV9
DNA: TGTGCCAGCAGCGTAGAGGACAGGGGGCGGGAAGCTTTCTTT
CDR3: CASSVEDRGREAFF

D: TRBD2
J: TRBJ2-3
size: once
V: TRBV28
DNA: TGTGCCAGCAGTTCATTTTTACTAGCGGGAGTGGAGGATACGCAGTATTTT
CDR3: CASSSFLLAGVEDTQYF

D: TRBD1
J: TRBJ1-1
size: once
V: TRBV7-3
DNA: TGTGCCAGCAGCTTAAGACAGGGGGGCCCCAACACTGAAGCTTTCTTT
CDR3: CASSLRQGGPNTEAFF

D: -
J: TRBJ2-1
size: once
V: TRBV7-7
DNA: TGTGCTAGCAGCTTAGGTCCGGGGAATGAGCAGTTCTTC
CDR3: CASSLGPGNEQFF

D: TRBD1
J: TRBJ1-1
size: -
V: TRBV7-9
DNA: TGTGCCAGCAGCCAAGAAGCAGGCAGGGGGCATTCTGGAGCTTTCTTT
CDR3: CASSQEAGRGHSGAFF

D: -
J: TRBJ2-7
size: -
V: TRBV28
DNA: TGTGCCAGCAGTTTAATCCGCTACGAGCAGTACTTC
CDR3: CASSLIRYEQYF

D: TRBD2
J: TRBJ2-2
size: -
V: TRBV5-4
DNA: TGTGCCAGCAGACGGGTAGCGGGGGATAACACCGGGGAGCTGTTTTTT
CDR3: CASRRVAGDNTGELFF

D: TRBD1
J: TRBJ2-1
size: -
V: TRBV10-3
DNA: TGTGCCATCAGACGAACCGGGACAGCCTACAATGAGCAGTTCTTC
CDR3: CAIRRTGTAYNEQFF

D: -
J: TRBJ1-1
size: -
V: TRBV20-1
DNA: TGCAGTGCTACTATCAACACTGAAGCTTTCTTT
CDR3: CSATINTEAFF

D: -
J: TRBJ2-7
size: -
V: TRBV6-5
DNA: TGTGCCAGCAGTTCAGGGTGGGGCGAGCAGTACTTC
CDR3: CASSSGWGEQYF

D: TRBD1
J: TRBJ2-1
size: -
V: TRBV18
DNA: TGTGCCAGCTCACCAGGGACAGGGCACAATGAGCAGTTCTTC
CDR3: CASSPGTGHNEQFF

D: -
J: TRBJ2-7
size: -
V: TRBV28
DNA: TGTGCCAGCAGCCCCACAGGATCGAAGACCTATTACGAGCAGTACTTC
CDR3: CASSPTGSKTYYEQYF

D: -
J: TRBJ1-4
size: few
V: TRBV5-1
DNA: TGCGCCAGCAGCTTGGGCTACAGTCATACAACTAATGAAAAACTGTTTTTT
CDR3: CASSLGYSHTTNEKLFF

D: TRBD1
J: TRBJ1-2
size: few
V: TRBV30
DNA: TGTGCCTGGAAACAATCCCGACAGGGCCTCTATGGCTACACCTTC
CDR3: CAWKQSRQGLYGYTF

D: -
J: TRBJ1-5
size: -
V: TRBV7-9
DNA: TGTGCCAGCAGCTTTTACGGGAATGGCAATCAGCCCCAGCATTTT
CDR3: CASSFYGNGNQPQHF

D: -
J: TRBJ2-2
size: -
V: TRBV7-8
DNA: TGTGCCAGCAGCTTATCGCGAACTAACACCGGGGAGCTGTTTTTT
CDR3: CASSLSRTNTGELFF

D: -
J: TRBJ1-5
size: -
V: TRBV12-1
DNA: TGTGCCAGCAGCGCTCTAAATCAGCCCCAGCATTTT
CDR3: CASSALNQPQHF

D: -
J: TRBJ1-2
size: -
V: TRBV7-8
DNA: TGTGCCAGCAGCCCAGACAAGGCTTATGGCTACACCTTC
CDR3: CASSPDKAYGYTF

D: -
J: TRBJ1-1
size: few
V: TRBV28
DNA: TGTGCCAGCAGTTCACTTTCAGGGGATCCTGAAGCTTTCTTT
CDR3: CASSSLSGDPEAFF

D: -
J: TRBJ1-2
size: -
V: TRBV5-1
DNA: TGCGCCAGCAGCGAGGGACTGTCCTATGGCTACACCTTC
CDR3: CASSEGLSYGYTF

D: -
J: TRBJ1-1
size: -
V: TRBV9
DNA: TGTGCCAGCAGCGTAGTAGGGCAAAGCGGCACTGAAGCTTTCTTT
CDR3: CASSVVGQSGTEAFF

D: TRBD2
J: TRBJ2-1
size: once
V: TRBV19
DNA: TGTGCCAGTAGCCGACTAGCGGGAGGGTCCGACTCCTACAATGAGCAGTTCTTC
CDR3: CASSRLAGGSDSYNEQFF

D: TRBD1
J: TRBJ1-4
size: -
V: TRBV7-2
DNA: TGTGCCAGCAGCTCCAGACAGGGGTTGGGCGAAAAACTGTTTTTT
CDR3: CASSSRQGLGEKLFF

D: -
J: TRBJ2-1
size: -
V: TRBV16
DNA: TGTGCCAGCAGTCAGGTGCGGACAGAGCAGTTCTTC
CDR3: CASSQVRTEQFF

D: TRBD2
J: TRBJ2-3
size: -
V: TRBV9
DNA: TGTGCCAGCACCGCGGGGGGGGGTGCATGGGGCGATACGCAGTATTTT
CDR3: CASTAGGGAWGDTQYF

D: -
J: TRBJ2-3
size: -
V: TRBV10-1
DNA: TGCGCCAGCAGTGAAACGCGGGATACGCAGTATTTT
CDR3: CASSETRDTQYF

D: -
J: TRBJ1-2
size: -
V: TRBV15
DNA: TGTGCCACCAGCAGAGCCCGTTCGACGGGCTATGGCTACACCTTC
CDR3: CATSRARSTGYGYTF

D: TRBD2
J: TRBJ2-1
size: -
V: TRBV28
DNA: TGTGCCAGCAGTTTAACCGGGACTAGCGGGAGAAATGAGCAGTTCTTC
CDR3: CASSLTGTSGRNEQFF

D: TRBD2
J: TRBJ2-1
size: -
V: TRBV6-4
DNA: TGTGCCAGCAGTGACTCGACTAGCGGGAGCAATGAGCAGTTCTTC
CDR3: CASSDSTSGSNEQFF

D: -
J: TRBJ2-4
size: few
V: TRBV14
DNA: TGTGCCAGCAGCCAAGGTGGACTCTCTCGAGCCAAAAACATTCAGTACTTC
CDR3: CASSQGGLSRAKNIQYF

D: TRBD2
J: TRBJ2-1
size: -
V: TRBV6-4
DNA: TGTGCTGGGGTTGGCGGGAGGGCGTACAATGAGCAGTTCTTC
CDR3: CAGVGGRAYNEQFF

D: -
J: TRBJ2-5
size: few
V: TRBV28
DNA: TGTGCCAGCAGCCTACCGGGTTCTTACCAAGAGACCCAGTACTTC
CDR3: CASSLPGSYQETQYF

D: -
J: TRBJ2-1
size: -
V: TRBV5-4
DNA: TGTGCCAGCAGCTTGGGGGCCGGTCGCTCCTACAATGAGCAGTTCTTC
CDR3: CASSLGAGRSYNEQFF